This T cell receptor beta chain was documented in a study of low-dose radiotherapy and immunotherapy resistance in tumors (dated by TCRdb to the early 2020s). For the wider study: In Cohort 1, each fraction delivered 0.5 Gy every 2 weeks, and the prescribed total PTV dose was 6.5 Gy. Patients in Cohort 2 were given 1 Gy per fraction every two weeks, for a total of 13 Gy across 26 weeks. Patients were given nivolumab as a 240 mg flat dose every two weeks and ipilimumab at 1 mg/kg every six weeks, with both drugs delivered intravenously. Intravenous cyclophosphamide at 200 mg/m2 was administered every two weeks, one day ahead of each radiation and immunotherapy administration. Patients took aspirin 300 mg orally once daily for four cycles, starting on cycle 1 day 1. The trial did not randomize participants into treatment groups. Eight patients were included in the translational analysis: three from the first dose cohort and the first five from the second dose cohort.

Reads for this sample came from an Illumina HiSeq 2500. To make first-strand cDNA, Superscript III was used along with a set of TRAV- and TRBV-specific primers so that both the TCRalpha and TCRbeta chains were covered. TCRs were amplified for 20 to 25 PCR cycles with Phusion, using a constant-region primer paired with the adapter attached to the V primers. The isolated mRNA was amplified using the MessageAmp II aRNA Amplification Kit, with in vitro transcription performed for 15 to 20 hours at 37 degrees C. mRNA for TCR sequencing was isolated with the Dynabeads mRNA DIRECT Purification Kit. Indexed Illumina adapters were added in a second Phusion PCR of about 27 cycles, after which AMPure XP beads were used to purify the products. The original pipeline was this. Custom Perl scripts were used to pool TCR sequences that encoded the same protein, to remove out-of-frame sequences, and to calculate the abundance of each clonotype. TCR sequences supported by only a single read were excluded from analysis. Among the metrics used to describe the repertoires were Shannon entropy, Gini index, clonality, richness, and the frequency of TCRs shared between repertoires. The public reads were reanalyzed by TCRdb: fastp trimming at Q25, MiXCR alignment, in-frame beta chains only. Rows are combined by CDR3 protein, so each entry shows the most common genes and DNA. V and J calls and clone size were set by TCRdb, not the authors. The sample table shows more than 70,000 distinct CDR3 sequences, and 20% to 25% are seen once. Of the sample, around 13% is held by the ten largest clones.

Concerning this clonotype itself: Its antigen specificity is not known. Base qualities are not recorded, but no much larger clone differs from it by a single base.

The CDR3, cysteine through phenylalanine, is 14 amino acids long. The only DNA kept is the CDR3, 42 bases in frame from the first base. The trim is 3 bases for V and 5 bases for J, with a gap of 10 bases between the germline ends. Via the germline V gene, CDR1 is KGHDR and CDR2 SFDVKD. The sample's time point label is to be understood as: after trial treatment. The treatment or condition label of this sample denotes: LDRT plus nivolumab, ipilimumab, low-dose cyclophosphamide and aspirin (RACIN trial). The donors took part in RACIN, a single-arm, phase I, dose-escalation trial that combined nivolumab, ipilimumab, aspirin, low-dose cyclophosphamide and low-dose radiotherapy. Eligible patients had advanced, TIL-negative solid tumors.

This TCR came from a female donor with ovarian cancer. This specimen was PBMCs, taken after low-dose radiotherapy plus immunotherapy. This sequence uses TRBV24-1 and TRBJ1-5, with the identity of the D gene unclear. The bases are TGTGCCACCAGTGATCGCGGATCCTATCAGCCCCAGCATTTT. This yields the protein CATSDRGSYQPQHF.